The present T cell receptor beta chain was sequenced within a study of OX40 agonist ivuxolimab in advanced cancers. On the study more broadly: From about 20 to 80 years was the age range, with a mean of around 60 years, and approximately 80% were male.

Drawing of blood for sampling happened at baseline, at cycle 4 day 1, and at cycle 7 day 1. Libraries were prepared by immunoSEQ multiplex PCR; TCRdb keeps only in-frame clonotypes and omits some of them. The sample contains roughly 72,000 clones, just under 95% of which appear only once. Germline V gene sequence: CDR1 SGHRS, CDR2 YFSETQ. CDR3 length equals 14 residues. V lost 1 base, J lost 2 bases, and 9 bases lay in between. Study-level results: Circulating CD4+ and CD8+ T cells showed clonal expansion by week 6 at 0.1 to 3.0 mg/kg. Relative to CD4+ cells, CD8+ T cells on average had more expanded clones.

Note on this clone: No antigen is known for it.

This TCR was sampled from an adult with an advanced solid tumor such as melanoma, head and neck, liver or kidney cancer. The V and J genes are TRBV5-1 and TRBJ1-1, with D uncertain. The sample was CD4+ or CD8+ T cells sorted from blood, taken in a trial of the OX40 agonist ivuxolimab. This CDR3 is CASSLHASNTEAFF. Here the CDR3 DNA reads TGCGCCAGCAGCTTGCATGCGAGTAACACTGAAGCTTTCTTT.